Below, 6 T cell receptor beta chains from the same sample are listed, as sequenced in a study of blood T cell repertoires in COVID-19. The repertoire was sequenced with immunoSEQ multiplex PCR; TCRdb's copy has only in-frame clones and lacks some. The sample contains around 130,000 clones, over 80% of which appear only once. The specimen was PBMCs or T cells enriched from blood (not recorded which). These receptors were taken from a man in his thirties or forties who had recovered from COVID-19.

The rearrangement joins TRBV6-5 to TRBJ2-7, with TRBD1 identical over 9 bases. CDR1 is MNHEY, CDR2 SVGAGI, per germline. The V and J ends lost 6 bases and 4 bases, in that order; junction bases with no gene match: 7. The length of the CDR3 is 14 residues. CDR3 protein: CASSYRGRGYEQYF. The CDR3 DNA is TGTGCCAGCAGCTACAGGGGGCGAGGTTACGAGCAGTACTTC.

The CDR3 region is CASSPLSGDQPQHF. The DNA for the CDR3 is TGTGCCAGCAGCCCTCTCTCCGGGGATCAGCCCCAGCATTTT. The rearrangement joins TRBV2 to TRBJ1-5; D unresolved. The germline V gene has CDR1 SNHLY and CDR2 FYNNEI. The CDR3 is 14 amino acids. The V gene lost 6 bases and the J gene lost 5 bases, with 14 bases spanning the gap.

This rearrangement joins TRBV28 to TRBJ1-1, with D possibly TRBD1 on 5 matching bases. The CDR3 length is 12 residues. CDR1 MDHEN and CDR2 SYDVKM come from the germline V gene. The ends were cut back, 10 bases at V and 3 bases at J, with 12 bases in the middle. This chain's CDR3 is CATHEQDTEAFF. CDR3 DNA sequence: TGTGCCACTCACGAACAGGACACTGAAGCTTTCTTT.

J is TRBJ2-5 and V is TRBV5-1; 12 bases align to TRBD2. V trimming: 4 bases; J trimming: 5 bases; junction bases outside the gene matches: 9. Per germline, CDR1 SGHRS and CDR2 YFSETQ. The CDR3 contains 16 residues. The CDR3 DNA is TGCGCCAGCAGCGCTTCGACTAGCGGGAGTAGTGAGACCCAGTACTTC. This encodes CASSASTSGSSETQYF.

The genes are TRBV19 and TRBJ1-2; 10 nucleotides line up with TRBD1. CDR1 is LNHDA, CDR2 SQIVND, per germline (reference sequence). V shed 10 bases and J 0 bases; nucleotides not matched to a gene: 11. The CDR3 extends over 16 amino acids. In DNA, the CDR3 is TGTGCCACCTCCGGGACAGGGGCCCTTTCTAACTATGGCTACACCTTC. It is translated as CATSGTGALSNYGYTF.

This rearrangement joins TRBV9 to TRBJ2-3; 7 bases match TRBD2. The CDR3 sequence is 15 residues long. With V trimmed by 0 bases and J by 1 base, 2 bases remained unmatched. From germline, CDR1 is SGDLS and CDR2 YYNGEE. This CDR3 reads CASSVELAGTDTQYF. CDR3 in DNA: TGTGCCAGCAGCGTAGAGCTAGCGGGCACAGATACGCAGTATTTT. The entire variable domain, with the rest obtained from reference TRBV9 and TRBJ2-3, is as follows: DSGVTQTPKHLITATGQRVTLRCSPRSGDLSVYWYQQSLDQGLQFLIQYYNGEERAKGNILERFSAQQFPDLHSELNLSSLELGDSALYFCASSVELAGTDTQYFGPGTRLTVL.